These 9 T cell receptor beta chains came from one sample sequenced in a study of CD8+CD57+ T cells in acquired aplastic anemia. TCR beta VDJ and CDR3 were profiled, and genomic DNA was the template. TCRdb reprocessed the reads via MiXCR and lists one record per CDR3 protein. The data show hundreds of thousands of distinct CDR3 sequences, around 60% seen once. The sequenced sample consisted of sorted CD4+, CD8+, or CD8+CD57+ T cells (not recorded which) from PBMCs. The receptors were gathered from a human donor with severe aplastic anemia or a healthy control (not recorded which).

This clonotype was seen many times. The chain combines TRBV5-5 with TRBJ2-5; a weak D match, TRBD2 (6 bases). The length of the CDR3 is 16 residues. Germline assignment: CDR1 SGHKS and CDR2 YYEKEE (reference sequence). V was trimmed by 3 bases and J by 2 bases, leaving 17 bases between them. The CDR3: CASSSLGRRTQETQYF. The CDR3, as DNA: TGTGCCAGCAGCTCTCTGGGGAGGCGGACGCAAGAGACCCAGTACTTC.

CDR3 in amino acids: CASSPQDQPQHF. The CDR3 DNA follows: TGTGCCAGTAGCCCTCAAGATCAGCCCCAGCATTTT. The J gene is TRBJ1-5, the V gene TRBV19; D gene ambiguous. This CDR3 has 12 amino acids. Germline-derived CDR1 and CDR2 are LNHDA and SQIVND (reference sequence). V was clipped by 6 bases and J by 5 bases, with 8 bases between them. Looking up the rest from reference TRBV19 and TRBJ1-5 gives the full variable domain: DGGITQSPKYLFRKEGQNVTLSCEQNLNHDAMYWYRQDPGQGLRLIYYSQIVNDFQKGDIAEGYSVSREKKESFPLTVTSAQKNPTAFYLCASSPQDQPQHFGDGTRLSIL.

Comments on this clonotype: A read error may be the cause here, since a much bigger clone is one base away. The J gene is TRBJ1-2, the V gene TRBV9, with D possibly matching TRBD1 (6 bases). There are 15 residues in the CDR3. Trimming removed 3 bases from V and 2 bases from J, with 14 bases in between. CDR1 and CDR2 from the germline V gene are SGDLS and YYNGEE. The CDR3 spells CASSGAGQPNYGYTF. The CDR3 DNA reads TGTGCCAGCAGCGGGGCCGGACAGCCAAACTATGGCTACACCTTC.

This clonotype was detected only a few times. The chain employs TRBV20-1 and TRBJ1-1; 7 bases fit TRBD1. The CDR3 length is 14 residues. Per germline, CDR1 DFQATT and CDR2 SNEGSKA (reference sequence). After removal of 3 bases from V and 5 bases from J, the junction contained 9 bases not matched to a gene. CDR3 DNA sequence: TGCAGTGCTAGTAGGGCCCAGGGGGTGACTGAAGCTTTCTTT. This encodes CSASRAQGVTEAFF.

V usage is TRBV2 and J usage is TRBJ2-7; 7 bases match TRBD2. The CDR3 consists of 13 residues. Per germline, CDR1 SNHLY and CDR2 FYNNEI. V lost 9 bases to trimming and J lost 2 bases; unmatched junction nucleotides: 7. The CDR3 sequence is CARSGVGPYEQYF. DNA of the CDR3: TGTGCCAGGAGCGGGGTAGGACCCTACGAGCAGTACTTC.

To note about this clonotype: Compared with germline, one end of the junction differs, possibly owing to a read error. V gene TRBV25-1 combines with J gene TRBJ1-3; no clear D gene. Germline values: CDR1 MGHDK, CDR2 SYGVNS. The CDR3 spans 15 residues. CDR3 region: CANSAGPPTGNTIYF. CDR3 nucleotides: TGTGCCAACAGTGCCGGGCCCCCCACTGGAAACACCATATATTTT.

The chain joins TRBV20-1 to TRBJ1-5; no clear D gene. Trimming removed 4 bases from V and 5 bases from J, with 12 bases in between. The CDR3 spans 13 residues. Germline V gives CDR1 DFQATT, CDR2 SNEGSKA (reference sequence). Written as DNA, the CDR3 is TGCAGTGCTAAACTGGGGTCGTATCAGCCCCAGCATTTT. Protein sequence: CSAKLGSYQPQHF.

The rearrangement links TRBV19 to TRBJ1-2; D ambiguous. Germline-derived CDR1 and CDR2 are LNHDA and SQIVND (reference sequence). The germline V and J ends were trimmed by 4 bases and 0 bases, with 9 bases remaining between them. The CDR3 has 14 residues. The CDR3 spells CASSRRATNYGYTF. DNA for the CDR3: TGTGCCAGTAGTAGGAGGGCTACTAACTATGGCTACACCTTC.

V is TRBV14 and J is TRBJ1-1; 7 bases align to TRBD1. Per germline, CDR1 SGHDN and CDR2 FVKESK. V shed 2 bases, J shed 1 base, and the junction held 1 base outside the gene matches. The CDR3 length is 14 residues. The CDR3 loop reads CASSQWTGNTEAFF. The CDR3 bases are TGTGCCAGCAGCCAATGGACAGGGAACACTGAAGCTTTCTTT.